The 12 T cell receptor beta chains in this list originate from one sample, sequenced in a study of T cells in localized non-small cell lung cancer. The data were produced by immunoSEQ multiplex PCR, yet TCRdb's version contains in-frame clones alone and is incomplete. The data show fewer than 90,000 clones, 80% seen once. The sample was PBMCs, taken before any cancer treatment. These receptors were collected from a man aged 40 to 70 with stage II squamous cell lung carcinoma.

This chain joins TRBV5-6 and TRBJ1-2; 7 bases line up with TRBD1. This CDR3 region has 12 residues. V lost 4 bases and J lost 13; bases outside the gene matches: 10. CDR1 and CDR2 (germline): SGHDT, YYEEEE. The chain's CDR3 is CASSNRGRRGTF. The CDR3 nucleotides are TGTGCCAGCAGCAACAGGGGAAGGAGGGGCACCTTC.

This clone occurred once. J is TRBJ2-1 and V is TRBV7-9; possible D gene TRBD2, 6 bases. Per the germline V gene, CDR1 is SEHNR and CDR2 is FQNEAQ (reference sequence). This CDR3 spans 14 amino acids. The ends were cut back, 4 bases at V and 6 bases at J, with 13 bases in the middle. The CDR3, as DNA: TGTGCCAGCAGCTGGGGCCGGGACTTCAATGAGCAGTTCTTC. Translated: CASSWGRDFNEQFF.

This clone was detected a few times. This chain uses TRBV6-1 with TRBJ2-6; a weak D match, TRBD1 (6 bases). Trimming removed 4 bases from V and 2 bases from J, with 9 bases in between. The CDR3 spans 15 residues. The germline CDR1 and CDR2 sequences are MNHNS and SASEGT. The CDR3 nucleotides read TGTGCCAGCAGTGGAAACAGGGCTGGGGCCAACGTCCTGACTTTC. Its translation: CASSGNRAGANVLTF.

This chain uses TRBV4-3 with TRBJ1-2; no reliable D call. This CDR3 comprises 14 residues. The germline V gene encodes CDR1 LGHNA and CDR2 YSLEER. V was pared by 3 bases and J by 5 bases, with 13 bases between. For the CDR3, the DNA is TGCGCCAGCAGCCAGTCAGGCATCGGGTATGGCTACACCTTC. Translation: CASSQSGIGYGYTF.

The chain has TRBV9 and TRBJ1-2; the match to TRBD1 covers 8 bases. This CDR3 region has 15 residues. The trim removed 5 bases at V and 4 bases at J, leaving 10 bases unmatched. CDR1 is SGDLS, CDR2 YYNGEE, per germline. The CDR3 region has the DNA TGTGCCAGCAGTCCCCAACAGGGGGTGGGCTATGGCTACACCTTC. This gives the protein CASSPQQGVGYGYTF.

This clone has more than one count but fewer than ten. The V and J genes are TRBV18 and TRBJ2-1; tentative D call: TRBD2 (5 bases). Germline loops: CDR1 KGHSH, CDR2 LQKENI. Deletions cut 4 bases from V and 3 bases from J, with 7 bases between. The CDR3 consists of 13 residues. The DNA of the CDR3 is TGTGCCAGCTCACGAGGGCTCTACAATGAGCAGTTCTTC. It specifies CASSRGLYNEQFF.

V usage is TRBV15 and J usage is TRBJ2-7; either TRBD1 or TRBD2 may supply D (5 bases each). This CDR3 has 15 amino acids. Trimming took off 3 bases at V and 3 bases at J, with 15 bases between the two ends. Germline CDR1 and CDR2: LNHNV and YYDKDF (reference sequence). The chain's CDR3 is CATSRSRDPGYEQYF. The CDR3 DNA is TGTGCCACCAGCAGGAGTCGGGACCCCGGCTACGAGCAGTACTTC.

V usage is TRBV7-2 and J usage is TRBJ2-1; 9 nucleotides line up with TRBD2. CDR3 length: 14 amino acids. Per germline, CDR1 SGHTA and CDR2 FQGNSA. Unmatched junction bases numbered 4, after V lost 2 bases and J lost 8 bases. CDR3 loop: CASSLYAGGDEQFF. DNA of the CDR3: TGTGCCAGCAGCTTATATGCGGGAGGGGATGAGCAGTTCTTC.

The chain is built from TRBV11-2 and TRBJ2-3; 8 nucleotides line up with TRBD2. This CDR3 has 16 residues. The germline V gene has CDR1 SGHAT and CDR2 FQNNGV. The junction had 7 bases not matched to a gene; V was cut back by 3 bases and J by 2 bases. The CDR3 protein is CASSFGSGVITDTQYF. The CDR3 DNA sequence: TGTGCCAGCAGCTTTGGTAGCGGGGTGATCACAGATACGCAGTATTTT.

The chain links TRBV27 to TRBJ2-7; perhaps TRBD1 as D (5 bases). V lost 6 bases, J lost 5 bases, and 26 bases lay in between. In germline, CDR1 is MNHEY, CDR2 SMNVEV (reference sequence). This CDR3 has 17 residues. This CDR3 is CASRTLYPRAGSDEQYF. Written as DNA, the CDR3 is TGTGCCAGCAGGACGTTATATCCCAGAGCAGGGTCCGACGAGCAGTACTTC.

This clone was observed a few times. The J gene is TRBJ2-2, the V gene TRBV12-5, with TRBD1 matching 9 bases. The junction had 2 bases not matched to a gene; V was cut back by 0 bases and J by 0 bases. The germline CDR1 and CDR2 sequences are LGHNT and FRNRAP. This CDR3 contains 17 residues. The CDR3, as DNA: TGTGCTAGTGGTTTGGTTACAGGGGGCGCGAACACCGGGGAGCTGTTTTTT. Its protein product is CASGLVTGGANTGELFF.

CDR3 sequence (DNA): TGTGCCAGCAGCTTAGGGGGACTAGCGGGATGGCATGAGCAGTTCTTC. It encodes CASSLGGLAGWHEQFF. The J gene is TRBJ2-1, the V gene TRBV5-4, with 13 bases matching TRBD2. The V segment lost 2 bases and the J segment 8 bases; nucleotides outside the gene matches: 7. Germline V gives CDR1 SGHNT, CDR2 YYREEE (reference sequence). The CDR3 has 16 residues.